The sequence of this T cell receptor beta chain was determined in a study of T cell responses to AZD1222 COVID-19 vaccine. Here immunoSEQ multiplex PCR was the method, and the copy in TCRdb shows in-frame clones only, minus some. The repertoire holds tens of thousands of clones, about 93% seen once, with around 10% in the top ten. Whole-study results and caveats: Among vaccine-associated CD4 TCRs, coverage spanned spike, with dominance at 160-218 and 743-854.

The V gene end was trimmed by 5 bases and the J gene end by 0 bases; junction bases not matched to a gene: 12. The CDR3 contains 17 residues. Looked up from germline, CDR1 is MNHNY and CDR2 is SVGAGI (reference sequence). Both about-4-week and about-12-week second-dose recipients were combined. With regard to this clone: Antigen specificity is unknown.

The rearrangement uses TRBV6-6 and TRBJ1-1; the match to TRBD1 covers 7 bases. The material sequenced was peripheral blood, taken 28 days after the second AZD1222 dose. The TCR comes from an adult who received the AZD1222 COVID-19 vaccine. This chain's CDR3 is CASSPPGLTGMNTEAFF. Written as DNA, the CDR3 is TGTGCCAGCAGTCCCCCCGGACTGACAGGGATGAACACTGAAGCTTTCTTT.